Sequencing of this T cell receptor beta chain was carried out in a study of T cells in Graves' hyperthyroidism and ophthalmopathy. Authors of the study amplified TCR beta CDR3 regions from RNA transcripts. Using the HTBI primer set, a first-round RT-PCR was run on the TCR CDR3. TCRdb processed the multiplex PCR reads anew with MiXCR; each CDR3 protein has one entry. The data contain about 500,000 distinct CDR3 sequences, about 16% of them singletons. This clonotype was seen repeatedly, ten times or more. This TCR was sampled from a woman aged 30 to 39 with Graves' ophthalmopathy. Input material: blood.

CDR3: CASSLGSTYGYTF. CDR3 sequence (DNA): TGTGCCAGCAGCTTGGGAAGCACGTATGGCTACACCTTC. This chain uses TRBV5-5 with TRBJ1-2; no clear D gene. V was trimmed by 0 bases and J by 5 bases, leaving 8 bases between them. From germline, CDR1 is SGHKS and CDR2 YYEKEE (reference sequence). This CDR3 has 13 residues.